This T cell receptor (beta chain) came from a study of blood T cell repertoires in COVID-19. About the study: Donors in the United States, Italy and Spain gave samples during acute or convalescent COVID-19.

In the source study's methods: The authors estimated nucleated cell counts from reference gene primer amplification. Here immunoSEQ multiplex PCR was the method, and the copy in TCRdb shows in-frame clones only, minus some. Clonal size and the V and J genes are those of that table, whereas D and trimming came from the DNA. The data show roughly 11,000 clones, around 85% seen once. In this sample, this clone turned up once. This clonotype was obtained from a human donor in a cohort sampled during active COVID-19. The specimen sequenced was peripheral blood.

The CDR3 DNA reads as TGTGCCAGCAGTGGGACTAGCGGGGCCTACGAGCAGTACTTC. Protein product: CASSGTSGAYEQYF. V usage is TRBV6-6 and J usage is TRBJ2-7; 13 bases fit TRBD2. Germline V gene data show CDR1 as MNHNY and CDR2 as SVGAGI (reference sequence). The CDR3 is 14 amino acids. V shed 5 bases, J shed 2 bases, and the junction held 0 bases outside the gene matches.